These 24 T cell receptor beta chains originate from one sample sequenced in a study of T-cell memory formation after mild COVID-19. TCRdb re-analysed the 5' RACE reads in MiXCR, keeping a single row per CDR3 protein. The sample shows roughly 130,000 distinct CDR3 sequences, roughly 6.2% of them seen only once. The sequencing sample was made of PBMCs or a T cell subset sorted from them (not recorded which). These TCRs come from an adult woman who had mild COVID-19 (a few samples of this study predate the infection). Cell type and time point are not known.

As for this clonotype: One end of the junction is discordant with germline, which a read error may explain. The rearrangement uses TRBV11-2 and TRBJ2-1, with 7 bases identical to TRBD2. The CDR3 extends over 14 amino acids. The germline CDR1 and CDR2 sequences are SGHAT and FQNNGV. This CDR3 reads CASSTGTTRNGQFF. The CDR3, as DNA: TGTGCCAGCAGCACCGGGACTACCCGGAATGGGCAGTTCTTC.

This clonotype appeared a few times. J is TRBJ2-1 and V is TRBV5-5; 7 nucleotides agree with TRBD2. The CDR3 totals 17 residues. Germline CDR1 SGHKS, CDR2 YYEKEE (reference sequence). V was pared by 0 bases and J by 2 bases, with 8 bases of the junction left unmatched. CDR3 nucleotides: TGTGCCAGCAGCTTGGACCGGGCTAGCGGAACCTACAATGAGCAGTTCTTC. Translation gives CASSLDRASGTYNEQFF.

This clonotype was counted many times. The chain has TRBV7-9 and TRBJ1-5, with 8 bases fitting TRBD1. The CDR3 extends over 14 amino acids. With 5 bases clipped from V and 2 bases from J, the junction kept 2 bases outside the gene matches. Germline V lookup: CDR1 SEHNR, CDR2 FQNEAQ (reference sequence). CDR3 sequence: CASSQDRGNQPQHF. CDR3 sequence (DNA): TGTGCCAGCAGCCAGGACAGGGGCAATCAGCCCCAGCATTTT.

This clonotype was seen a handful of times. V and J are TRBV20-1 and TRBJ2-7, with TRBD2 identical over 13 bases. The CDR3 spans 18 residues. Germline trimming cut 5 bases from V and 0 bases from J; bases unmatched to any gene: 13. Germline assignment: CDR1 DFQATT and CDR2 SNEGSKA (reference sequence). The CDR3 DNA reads TGCAGTGCTTTTCGTCCCGGGACTAGCGGGATCCTCTCCTACGAGCAGTACTTC. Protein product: CSAFRPGTSGILSYEQYF.

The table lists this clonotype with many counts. DNA for the CDR3: TGCAGCGTCGCCCCGTTGGGGGTGGCTTTCTTT. It specifies CSVAPLGVAFF. The V and J genes are TRBV29-1 and TRBJ1-1, with D possibly being TRBD1 (5 bases). Between the trimmed V and J ends, which lost 6 bases and 11 bases, there was a span of 16 bases. The CDR3 loop spans 11 amino acids. Germline lookup yields CDR1 SQVTM and CDR2 ANQGSEA. Variable domain in full (rest from reference TRBV29-1 and TRBJ1-1): SAVISQKPSRDICQRGTSLTIQCQVDSQVTMMFWYRQQPGQSLTLIATANQGSEATYESGFVIDKFPISRPNLTFSTLTVSNMSPEDSSIYLCSVAPLGVAFFGQGTRLTVV.

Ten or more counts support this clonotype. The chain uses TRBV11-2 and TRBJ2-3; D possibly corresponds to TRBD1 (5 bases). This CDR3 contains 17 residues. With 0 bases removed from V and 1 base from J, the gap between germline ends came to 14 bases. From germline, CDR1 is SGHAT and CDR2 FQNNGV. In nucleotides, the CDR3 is TGTGCCAGCAGCTTAGATACCCGACAGAGACGCACAGATACGCAGTATTTT. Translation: CASSLDTRQRRTDTQYF.

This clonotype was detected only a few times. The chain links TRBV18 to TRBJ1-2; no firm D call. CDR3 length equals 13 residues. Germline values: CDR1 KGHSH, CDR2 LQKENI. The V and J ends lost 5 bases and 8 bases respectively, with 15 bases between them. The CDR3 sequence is CASSSGGLSGYTF. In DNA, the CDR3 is TGTGCCAGCTCATCCGGAGGGCTCTCGGGCTACACCTTC.

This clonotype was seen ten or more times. The CDR3 DNA sequence: TGTGCCAGCAGTCGTTCCAGGGGAGTGAACACTGAAGCTTTCTTT. Protein: CASSRSRGVNTEAFF. The chain employs TRBV7-9 and TRBJ1-1; D may be TRBD1 (6 bases). Germline V gene lookup returns CDR1 SEHNR and CDR2 FQNEAQ (reference sequence). The CDR3 sequence is 15 residues long. Trimming shortened V by 6 bases and J by 0 bases, and 14 bases separated the two germline ends. Drawing the rest from reference TRBV7-9 and TRBJ1-1, the complete variable domain is DTGVSQNPRHKITKRGQNVTFRCDPISEHNRLYWYRQTLGQGPEFLTYFQNEAQLEKSRLLSDRFSAERPKGSFSTLEIQRTEQGDSAMYLCASSRSRGVNTEAFFGQGTRLTVV.

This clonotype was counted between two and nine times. This chain's CDR3 is CASRNRGTPGRDEQFF. In DNA, the CDR3 is TGTGCCAGCAGGAATAGGGGGACACCAGGACGGGATGAGCAGTTCTTC. V usage is TRBV11-2 and J usage is TRBJ2-1, with D tentatively TRBD1 (6 bases). Germline CDR1 is SGHAT and CDR2 is FQNNGV. V was trimmed by 6 bases and J by 8 bases, leaving 23 bases between them. The CDR3 has 16 amino acids.

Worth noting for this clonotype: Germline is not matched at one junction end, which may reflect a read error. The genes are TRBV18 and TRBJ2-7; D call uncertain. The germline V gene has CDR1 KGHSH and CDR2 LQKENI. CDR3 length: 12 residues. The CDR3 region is CASSPGSYEQCF. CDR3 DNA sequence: TGTGCCAGCTCACCGGGTTCCTACGAGCAGTGCTTC.

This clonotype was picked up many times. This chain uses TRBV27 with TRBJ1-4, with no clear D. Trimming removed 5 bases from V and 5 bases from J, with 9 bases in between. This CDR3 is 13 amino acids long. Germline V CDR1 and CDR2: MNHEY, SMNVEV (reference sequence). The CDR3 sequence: CASSRGWNEKLFF. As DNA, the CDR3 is TGTGCCAGCAGTCGAGGGTGGAATGAAAAACTGTTTTTT. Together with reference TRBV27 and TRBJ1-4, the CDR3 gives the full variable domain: EAQVTQNPRYLITVTGKKLTVTCSQNMNHEYMSWYRQDPGLGLRQIYYSMNVEVTDKGDVPEGYKVSRKEKRNFPLILESPSPNQTSLYFCASSRGWNEKLFFGSGTQLSVL.

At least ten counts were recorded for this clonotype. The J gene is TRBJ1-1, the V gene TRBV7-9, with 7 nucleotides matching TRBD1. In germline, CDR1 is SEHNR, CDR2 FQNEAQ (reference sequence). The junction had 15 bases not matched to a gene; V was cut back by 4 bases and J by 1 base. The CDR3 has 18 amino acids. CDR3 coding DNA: TGTGCCAGCAGCTCCTCTCAGAACAGGGGAGGTCCGAACACTGAAGCTTTCTTT. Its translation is CASSSSQNRGGPNTEAFF.

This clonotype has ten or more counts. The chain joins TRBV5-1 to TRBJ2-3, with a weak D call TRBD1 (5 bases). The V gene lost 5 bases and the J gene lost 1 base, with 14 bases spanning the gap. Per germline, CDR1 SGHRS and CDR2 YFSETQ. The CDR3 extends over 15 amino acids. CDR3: CASRTQGVGTDTQYF. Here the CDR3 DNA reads TGCGCCAGCAGAACCCAGGGCGTGGGCACAGATACGCAGTATTTT.

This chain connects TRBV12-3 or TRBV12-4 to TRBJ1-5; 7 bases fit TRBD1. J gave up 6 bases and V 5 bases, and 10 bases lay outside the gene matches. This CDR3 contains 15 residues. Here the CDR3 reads CASSKRTGQGQPQHF. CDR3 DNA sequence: TGTGCCAGCAGTAAACGGACAGGCCAGGGTCAGCCCCAGCATTTT.

CDR3 in DNA: TGTGCCAGCAGCTTAGGGGCGGTGACTGAAGCTTTCTTT. Residues: CASSLGAVTEAFF. The chain uses TRBV11-3 and TRBJ1-1; D is ambiguous. This CDR3 has 13 amino acids. Trimming took 1 base from V and 5 from J, leaving 8 bases between them. The V gene's germline CDR1 is SGHNT and CDR2 YENEEA. The variable domain in full, with the rest retrieved from reference TRBV11-3 and TRBJ1-1, is EAGVVQSPRYKIIEKKQPVAFWCNPISGHNTLYWYLQNLGQGPELLIRYENEEAVDDSQLPKDRFSAERLKGVDSTLKIQPAELGDSAVYLCASSLGAVTEAFFGQGTRLTVV.

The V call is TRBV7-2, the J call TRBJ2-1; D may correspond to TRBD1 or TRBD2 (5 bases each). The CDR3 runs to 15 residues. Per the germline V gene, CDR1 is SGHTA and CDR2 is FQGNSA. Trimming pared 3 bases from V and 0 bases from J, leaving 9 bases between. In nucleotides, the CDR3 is TGTGCCAGCAGCTTCGGGACCGGCTCCTACAATGAGCAGTTCTTC. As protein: CASSFGTGSYNEQFF.

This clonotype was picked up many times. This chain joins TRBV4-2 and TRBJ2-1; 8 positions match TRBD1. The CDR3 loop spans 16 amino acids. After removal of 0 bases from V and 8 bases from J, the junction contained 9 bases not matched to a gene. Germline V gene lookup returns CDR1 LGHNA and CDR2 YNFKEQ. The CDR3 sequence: CASSQELRTGRYEQFF. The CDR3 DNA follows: TGTGCCAGCAGCCAAGAACTCCGGACAGGGAGGTATGAGCAGTTCTTC.

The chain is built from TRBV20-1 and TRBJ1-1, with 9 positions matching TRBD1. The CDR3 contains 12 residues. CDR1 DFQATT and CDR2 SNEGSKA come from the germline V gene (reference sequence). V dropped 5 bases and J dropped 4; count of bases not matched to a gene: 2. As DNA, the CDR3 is TGCAGTGCTCGACAGGGGGGCACTGAAGCTTTCTTT. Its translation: CSARQGGTEAFF.

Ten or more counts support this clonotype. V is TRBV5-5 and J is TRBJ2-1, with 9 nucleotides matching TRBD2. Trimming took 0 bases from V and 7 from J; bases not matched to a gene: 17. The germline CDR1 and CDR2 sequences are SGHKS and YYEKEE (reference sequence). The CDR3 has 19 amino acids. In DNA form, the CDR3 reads TGTGCCAGCAGCTTGGACCCCACTAGCGGGCCTGGCTTGGGGAATGAGCAGTTCTTC. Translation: CASSLDPTSGPGLGNEQFF.

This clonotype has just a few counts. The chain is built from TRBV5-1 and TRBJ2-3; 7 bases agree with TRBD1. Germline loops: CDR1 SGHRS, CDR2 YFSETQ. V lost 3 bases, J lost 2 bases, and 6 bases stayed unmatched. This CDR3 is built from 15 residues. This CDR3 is CASSSTGELTDTQYF. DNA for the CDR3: TGCGCCAGCAGCTCAACAGGGGAGCTCACAGATACGCAGTATTTT.

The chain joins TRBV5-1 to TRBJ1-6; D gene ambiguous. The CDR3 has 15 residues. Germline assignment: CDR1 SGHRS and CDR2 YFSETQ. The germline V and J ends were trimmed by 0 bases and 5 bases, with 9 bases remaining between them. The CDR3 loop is CASSLGFWDNSPLHF. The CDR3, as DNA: TGCGCCAGCAGCTTGGGATTTTGGGATAATTCACCCCTCCACTTT.

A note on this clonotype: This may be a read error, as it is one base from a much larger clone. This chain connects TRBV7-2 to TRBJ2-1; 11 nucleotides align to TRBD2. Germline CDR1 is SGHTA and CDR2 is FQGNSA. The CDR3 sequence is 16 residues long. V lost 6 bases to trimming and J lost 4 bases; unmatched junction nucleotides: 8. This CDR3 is CASRSLAGGPYNEQFF. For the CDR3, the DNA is TGTGCCAGCAGATCTCTAGCGGGGGGTCCATACAATGAGCAGTTCTTC. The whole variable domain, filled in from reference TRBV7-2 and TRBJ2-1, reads GAGVSQSPSNKVTEKGKDVELRCDPISGHTALYWYRQSLGQGLEFLIYFQGNSAPDKSGLPSDRFSAERTGGSVSTLTIQRTQQEDSAVYLCASRSLAGGPYNEQFFGPGTRLTVL.

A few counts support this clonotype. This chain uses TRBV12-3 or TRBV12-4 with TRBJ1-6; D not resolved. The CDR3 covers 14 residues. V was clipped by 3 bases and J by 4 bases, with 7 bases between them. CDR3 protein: CASSFGGYNSPLHF. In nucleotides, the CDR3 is TGTGCCAGCAGTTTCGGCGGGTATAATTCACCCCTCCACTTT.

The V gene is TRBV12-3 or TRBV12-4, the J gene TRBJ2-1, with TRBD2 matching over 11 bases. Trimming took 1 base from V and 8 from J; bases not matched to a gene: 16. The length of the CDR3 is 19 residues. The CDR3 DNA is TGTGCCAGCAGTTTAGGGCTAGCGGGAGGCCCGCCCGGGTCCGATGAGCAGTTCTTC. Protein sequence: CASSLGLAGGPPGSDEQFF.